The source of this TCR beta chain is a study of response to subunit inactivated influenza vaccine. From the RT-PCR reads, TCRdb called clonotypes with MiXCR, one entry per CDR3 protein. The sample yields about 540,000 distinct CDR3 sequences, 20% to 25% seen once. Germline CDR1 reads SGHTA; CDR2 reads FQGNSA. This CDR3 has 17 amino acids. Trimming at V came to 1 base and at J to 1 base, leaving 6 bases not matched to a gene. These data were likewise used in another study, on T cells expressing NK-cell markers. That paper adds: Libraries used 5'RACE template switching adding universal primer site and UMIs.

The chain employs TRBV7-2 and TRBJ2-2; 7 positions match TRBD2. The sequenced sample was CD4+ T cells sorted from PBMCs, obtained 11 to 12 days after vaccination. This clonotype was obtained from a man in his fifties who received an inactivated influenza vaccine. DNA of the CDR3: TGTGCCAGCAGCTTAGTAGGCCTAGCGGAGAACACCGGGGAGCTGTTTTTT. Encoded protein: CASSLVGLAENTGELFF.